The 2 T cell receptor beta chains given below trace back to one sample, sequenced in a study of T cell responses to AZD1222 COVID-19 vaccine. Clones were read by immunoSEQ multiplex PCR, and TCRdb kept only the in-frame ones, dropping some. The sample shows tens of thousands of clones, approximately 85% of them seen only once. Sequencing was performed on peripheral blood, taken 28 days after the second AZD1222 dose. Receptor source: an adult who received the AZD1222 COVID-19 vaccine.

The rearrangement joins TRBV30 to TRBJ2-1; D gene unclear. This CDR3 region has 14 residues. Germline values: CDR1 GTSNPN, CDR2 SVGIG (reference sequence). Trimming stripped 4 bases from V and 8 bases from J, with 18 bases between. CDR3 DNA: TGTGCCTGGATTCCTGGGCTAATTTTGGATGAGCAGTTCTTC. Amino acid sequence: CAWIPGLILDEQFF.

The genes are TRBV6-4 and TRBJ2-2, with 10 bases fitting TRBD2. The CDR3 is 15 residues long. With V trimmed by 3 bases and J by 7 bases, 5 bases remained unmatched. The V gene's germline CDR1 is MRHNA and CDR2 SNTAGT. CDR3 sequence (DNA): TGTGCCAGCAGTGAGCTAGCGGGAGTCGTCGGGGAGCTGTTTTTT. It specifies CASSELAGVVGELFF.